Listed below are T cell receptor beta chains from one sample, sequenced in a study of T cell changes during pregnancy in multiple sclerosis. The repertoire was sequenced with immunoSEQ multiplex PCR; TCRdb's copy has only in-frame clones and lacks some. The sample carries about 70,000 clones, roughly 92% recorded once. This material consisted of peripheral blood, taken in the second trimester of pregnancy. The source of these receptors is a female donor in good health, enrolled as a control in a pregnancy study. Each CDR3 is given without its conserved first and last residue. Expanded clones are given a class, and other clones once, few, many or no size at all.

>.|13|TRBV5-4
ASSLRGGNTDTQY
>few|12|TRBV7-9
ASSLTGGLSPLH
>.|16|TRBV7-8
ASSLAAQGSFSGNTIY
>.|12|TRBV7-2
ASSFGLTQETQY
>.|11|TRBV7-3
ASSLGGGTEAF
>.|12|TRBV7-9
ASSPGGAPETQY
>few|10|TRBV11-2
ASGGGNSPLH
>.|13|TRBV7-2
ASSLRQGAGFGYT
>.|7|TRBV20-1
SATPGYT
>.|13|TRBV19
ASSIFGQGYSPLH
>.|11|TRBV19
ASSAQGLRGYT
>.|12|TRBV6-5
ASSPRGDTDTQY
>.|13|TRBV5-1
ASSARIQGGLEQY
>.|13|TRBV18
ASSPTTGGNTEAF
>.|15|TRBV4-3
ASSQDIQGQGNTEAF
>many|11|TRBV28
ASSLSGGETQY